The text below deals with one TCR beta chain. Its specificity is not known. This CDR3 region has 15 residues. V was clipped by 2 bases and J by 8 bases; unmatched bases: 10. Looked up from germline, CDR1 is SGHTA and CDR2 is FQGTGA. Produced via immunoSEQ multiplex PCR; TCRdb's table is partial and in-frame only. Of about 100,000 clones in the sample, 87% are singletons; the top ten hold roughly 0.71%. This sample stems from a study of graft-versus-host responses after intestinal transplantation. Overall study findings and caveats: High graft-versus-host to host-versus-graft T cell clonal ratios marked allografts of patients with graft-donor macrochimerism.

The specimen was unstimulated CD4+ T cells sorted from spleen or lymph node cells, collected before transplant. The receptor was isolated from a human donor who was the organ donor for an intestinal transplant. The V and J genes are TRBV7-3 and TRBJ1-2; TRBD1 matches at 8 bases. The DNA of the CDR3 is TGTGCCAGCAGCTTAGGTTCCAGGGGGCTTCAGGGCTACACCTTC. This sequence encodes CASSLGSRGLQGYTF.